This T cell receptor beta chain was profiled in a study of blood T cell repertoires in COVID-19. Study overall: COVID-19 samples from acute and convalescent phases originated in the United States, Italy and Spain. PBMCs, B-cell-depleted T cells, or T cells provided the cDNA or gDNA that made up the material.

Sequencing was performed with immunoSEQ multiplex PCR; in TCRdb, only in-frame clones are kept and a portion is missing. The repertoire includes a few hundred thousand clones, around 84% of them detected once, and 6.8% sits in the top ten. This CDR3 region has 15 residues. Trimming took 6 bases from V and 1 from J, leaving 13 bases between them. Germline assignment: CDR1 SGHRS and CDR2 YFSETQ. Cohorts were determined from participant-reported clinical history. The chain recombines TRBV5-1 with TRBJ2-2, with D possibly TRBD2 on 5 matching bases. Specimen: PBMCs or T cells enriched from blood (not recorded which). The receptor was isolated from a woman aged 40 to 55 who had recovered from COVID-19. The DNA of the CDR3 is TGCGCCAGCACCGAAGCGGTCCAGAACACCGGGGAGCTGTTTTTT. Translation gives CASTEAVQNTGELFF.